This TCR beta chain was identified during a study of OX40 agonist ivuxolimab in advanced cancers. Concerning the study at large: Ivuxolimab was a fully human IgG2 agonistic monoclonal antibody targeting the costimulatory receptor OX40 (CD134). The paper describes the monotherapy dose-escalation part (N ≈ 52 patients) of the phase I trial of ivuxolimab. A male proportion of roughly 80% and a mean age of roughly 55 years, ranging from roughly 23 to 85, were recorded for the dose-escalation cohort. Intravenous ivuxolimab was administered to patients every 2 weeks at six dose levels: 0.01, 0.1, 0.3, 1.5, 3 and 10 mg/kg. Patients were allowed to have had prior anti-PD-1, anti-PD-L1 or anti-CTLA-4 therapy, and 40% to 45% of the dose-escalation patients had previously received checkpoint inhibitors. Peripheral TCRbeta sequencing was intended to test whether TCR sequence diversity was altered and clonal T-cell expansion was caused by ivuxolimab. Partial responses occurred in three dose-escalation patients: two with cutaneous melanoma and one with hepatocellular carcinoma. Of the approximately 54 dose-escalation patients, hepatocellular carcinoma was present in around 20, melanoma in around 15, renal cell carcinoma in 9 and head and neck cancer in 9. The full study reports these points: Partial responders in the 0.1-3.0 mg/kg groups had among the lowest normalized peripheral clonal expansion, especially among CD8+ T cells. After ivuxolimab, more expanded clones were found on average in CD8+ T cells than in CD4+ T cells. Low levels of normalized T-cell clonal expansion were also seen in some patients who did not respond. At doses from 0.1 to 3.0 mg/kg, clonal expansion was seen in both CD4+ and CD8+ blood T cells between baseline and week 6. Which antigens the clonally expanded peripheral T cells were specific for was not determined.

Comments on this clone: Its antigen is still unknown. The sample holds no much larger clone one base away, and base qualities are not on file.

The CDR3, from cysteine to phenylalanine, totals 11 residues. Just CDR3 DNA is preserved here, 33 bases in frame from base 1. Reading the germline V gene (reference sequence) gives CDR1 DFQATT and CDR2 SNEGSKA. The junction shows trimming of 3 bases on V and 14 bases on J, plus 14 bases between the germline ends. Patients with a history of autoimmune disease or receiving systemic immunosuppression were excluded from the trial. Peripheral blood for TCR sequencing was collected from all dose cohorts at baseline, on cycle 4 day 1, and on cycle 7 day 1. The samples were taken from a phase I, first-in-human, multicenter, open-label dose-escalation trial of ivuxolimab. The trial enrolled adults with locally advanced or metastatic head and neck squamous cell, hepatocellular, melanoma or renal cell carcinoma. Before TCR sequencing, CD4+ T cells and CD8+ T cells from peripheral blood were sorted into separate populations.

Genomic DNA was extracted from sorted cells for sequencing of the TCRbeta CDR3 region. TCRbeta CDR3 regions were sequenced using the immunoSEQ Assay. TCRdb obtained this table from immuneACCESS and retained in-frame rearrangements with V and J assigned. These tables miss some clones; where compared with another copy, unresolved V genes account for less than half of the shortfall, and the remainder is unexplained. This sample gives 80,000 to 100,000 clones in total; 90% to 95% of them show up just once. The ten largest clones add up to around 0.28% of the sample. The receptor's source is an adult with an advanced solid tumor such as melanoma, head and neck, liver or kidney cancer. The sample in question was CD4+ or CD8+ T cells sorted from blood, obtained in a trial of the OX40 agonist ivuxolimab. The V and J genes are TRBV20-1 and TRBJ1-5; TRBD1 could be the D gene, as 5 bases match. The nucleotide sequence is TGCAGTGCTAGGGGAAGACAGAGCGAGCATTTT. Its coded protein is CSARGRQSEHF.